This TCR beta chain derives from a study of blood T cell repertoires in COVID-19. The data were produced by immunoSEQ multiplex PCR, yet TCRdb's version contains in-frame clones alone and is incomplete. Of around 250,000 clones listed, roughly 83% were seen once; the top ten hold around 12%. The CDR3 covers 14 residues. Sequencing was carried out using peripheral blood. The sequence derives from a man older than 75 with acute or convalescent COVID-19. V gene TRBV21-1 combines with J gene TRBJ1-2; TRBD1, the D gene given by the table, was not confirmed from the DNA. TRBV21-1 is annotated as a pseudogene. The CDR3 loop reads CASSKALWGLGYTF. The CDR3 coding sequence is TGTGCCAGCAGCAAAGCGCTCTGGGGGCTCGGCTACACCTTC.